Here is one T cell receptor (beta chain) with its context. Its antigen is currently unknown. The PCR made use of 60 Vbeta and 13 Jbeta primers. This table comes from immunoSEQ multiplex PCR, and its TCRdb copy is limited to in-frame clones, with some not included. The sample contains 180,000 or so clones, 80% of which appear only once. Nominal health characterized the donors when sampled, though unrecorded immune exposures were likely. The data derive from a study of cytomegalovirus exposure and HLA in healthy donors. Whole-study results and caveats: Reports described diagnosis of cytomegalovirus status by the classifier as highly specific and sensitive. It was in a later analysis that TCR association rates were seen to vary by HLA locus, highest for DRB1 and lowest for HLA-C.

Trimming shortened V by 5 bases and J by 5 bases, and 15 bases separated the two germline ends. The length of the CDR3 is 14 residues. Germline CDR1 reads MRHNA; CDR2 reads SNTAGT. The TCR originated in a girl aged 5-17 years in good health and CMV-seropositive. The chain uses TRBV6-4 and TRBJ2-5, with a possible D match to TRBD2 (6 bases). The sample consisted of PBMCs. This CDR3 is CASSSIGRRETQYF. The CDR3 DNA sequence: TGTGCCAGCAGTTCGATCGGGAGACGGGAGACCCAGTACTTC.